The 30 T cell receptor beta chains below were found in one sample sequenced in a study of blood T cell repertoires in COVID-19. Using immunoSEQ multiplex PCR, the repertoire was profiled, and TCRdb retains in-frame clones only, with some absent. The table shows about 210,000 clones, with more than 75% occurring only once. The source material was peripheral blood. Receptors were obtained from a woman aged 40 to 55 with acute or convalescent COVID-19.

This sequence joins TRBV10-3 and TRBJ2-1, with D perhaps matching TRBD2 (5 bases). The CDR3 has 15 residues. Germline CDR1 reads ENHRY; CDR2 reads SYGVKD. V was trimmed by 2 bases and J by 8 bases, leaving 16 bases between them. CDR3 nucleotides: TGTGCCATCAGTGAGACCACGGGATCCGGCCATGAGCAGTTCTTC. It yields the protein CAISETTGSGHEQFF.

J is TRBJ1-1 and V is TRBV5-1; D might be TRBD1 (5 bases). The CDR3 has 16 residues. The V and J ends lost 1 base and 1 base respectively, with 14 bases between them. Germline CDR1 and CDR2: SGHRS and YFSETQ. CDR3 protein: CASSLKDSWENTEAFF. Here the CDR3 DNA reads TGCGCCAGCAGCTTGAAAGACAGCTGGGAGAACACTGAAGCTTTCTTT.

V is TRBV4-1 and J is TRBJ2-7; D not certain. The germline V and J ends were trimmed by 4 bases and 5 bases, with 12 bases remaining between them. Germline loops: CDR1 MGHRA, CDR2 YSYEKL. The CDR3 covers 13 residues. The DNA of the CDR3 is TGCGCCAGCAGCCTGTTGACATGGGACGAGCAGTACTTC. Its translation is CASSLLTWDEQYF.

This rearrangement joins TRBV5-6 to TRBJ1-5; TRBD1 matches 9 bases. CDR3 length: 13 residues. With V trimmed by 3 bases and J by 10 bases, 5 bases remained unmatched. CDR1 is SGHDT and CDR2 is YYEEEE in the germline V gene. DNA for the CDR3: TGTGCCAGCAGCTGGGACAGGGCCTCCCCCCAGCATTTT. Translation gives CASSWDRASPQHF. Based on the CDR3 plus reference TRBV5-6 and TRBJ1-5, the full variable domain is DAGVTQSPTHLIKTRGQQVTLRCSPKSGHDTVSWYQQALGQGPQFIFQYYEEEERQRGNFPDRFSGHQFPNYSSELNVNALLLGDSALYLCASSWDRASPQHFGDGTRLSIL.

As concerns this clone: A junction end diverges from the germline sequence, so it may reflect a read error. This chain joins TRBV5-1 and TRBJ1-1; 8 nucleotides match TRBD1. Looked up from germline, CDR1 is SGHRS and CDR2 is YFSETQ. The CDR3 is made up of 14 amino acids. The CDR3 DNA is TGCGCCAGCAGTTTGGGACAGGTGAGGGCTGAAGCTTTCTTT. It is translated as CASSLGQVRAEAFF.

This clone was observed a single time. CDR3 protein: CAISSTGTGGRNEQFF. The CDR3 DNA sequence: TGTGCCATCAGCTCTACCGGGACAGGGGGACGCAATGAGCAGTTCTTC. The chain carries TRBV10-3 and TRBJ2-1; 11 bases match TRBD1. Germline trimming cut 6 bases from V and 6 bases from J; bases unmatched to any gene: 10. Germline assignment: CDR1 ENHRY and CDR2 SYGVKD. The CDR3 covers 16 residues.

The CDR3 is CASSLDYRFNQPQHF. The DNA for the CDR3 is TGTGCCAGCAGCTTAGATTACAGGTTCAATCAGCCCCAGCATTTT. This rearrangement joins TRBV11-2 to TRBJ1-5; D is perhaps TRBD1 (5 bases). The V end was cut by 0 bases, the J end by 3 bases, with 9 bases between. There are 15 residues in the CDR3. Germline V CDR1 and CDR2: SGHAT, FQNNGV. The full variable domain, rest sourced from reference TRBV11-2 and TRBJ1-5, is EAGVAQSPRYKIIEKRQSVAFWCNPISGHATLYWYQQILGQGPKLLIQFQNNGVVDDSQLPKDRFSAERLKGVDSTLKIQPAKLEDSAVYLCASSLDYRFNQPQHFGDGTRLSIL.

This clone was picked up a small number of times. The chain uses TRBV9 and TRBJ2-2; 7 bases line up with TRBD1. Losses at the gene ends were 2 bases for V and 1 base for J; bases not matched to a gene: 2. Germline V gene data show CDR1 as SGDLS and CDR2 as YYNGEE. The CDR3 consists of 15 residues. CDR3 DNA sequence: TGTGCCAGCAGCGTTCGACAGGGGAACACCGGGGAGCTGTTTTTT. It encodes CASSVRQGNTGELFF.

This clone was picked up one time. V gene TRBV7-2 combines with J gene TRBJ2-1; unclear D gene. This CDR3 is built from 14 residues. The germline CDR1 and CDR2 sequences are SGHTA and FQGNSA. The germline V and J ends were trimmed by 2 bases and 0 bases, with 5 bases remaining between them. In nucleotides, the CDR3 is TGTGCCAGCAGCTTACTACCCTCCTACAATGAGCAGTTCTTC. Its translation: CASSLLPSYNEQFF.

The CDR3 DNA is TGTGCCACCAGTGATGCCTTTGGGACAGCACAAGAGACCCAGTACTTC. Residues: CATSDAFGTAQETQYF. The gene calls are TRBV24-1 and TRBJ2-5; 7 bases are shared with TRBD1. With 3 bases clipped from V and 2 bases from J, the junction kept 8 bases outside the gene matches. Germline V gene data show CDR1 as KGHDR and CDR2 as SFDVKD. CDR3 size: 16 residues.

This sequence joins TRBV29-1 and TRBJ2-5; D gene ambiguous. Trimming left V 0 bases short and J 4 bases short, with 12 bases between. The CDR3 covers 14 residues. Looked up from germline, CDR1 is SQVTM and CDR2 is ANQGSEA. The CDR3 DNA sequence: TGCAGCGTTGAAGAGGCAGGATCCGGAGAGACCCAGTACTTC. It specifies CSVEEAGSGETQYF.

V usage is TRBV12-3 or TRBV12-4 and J usage is TRBJ2-3; 7 nucleotides match TRBD2. V trimming: 1 base; J trimming: 11 bases; junction bases outside the gene matches: 6. The CDR3 is 13 residues long. CDR3: CASSLGRGSGQYF. The CDR3 bases are TGTGCCAGCAGTTTAGGGCGGGGGTCCGGGCAGTATTTT.

This clone has a handful of counts. The V gene is TRBV19, the J gene TRBJ2-1; D is undetermined. Trimming removed 0 bases from V and 8 bases from J, with 14 bases in between. The CDR3 consists of 15 residues. Germline-derived CDR1 and CDR2 are LNHDA and SQIVND (reference sequence). The CDR3 DNA is TGTGCCAGTAGTATAGATCGAGGTAGGATCGATGAGCAGTTCTTC. Residues: CASSIDRGRIDEQFF.

This clone was counted ten times or more. V and J are TRBV2 and TRBJ2-7; the D is unclear. Germline lookup yields CDR1 SNHLY and CDR2 FYNNEI. Trimming cost V 6 bases and J 2 bases, with 8 bases left between them. The CDR3 spans 12 residues. CDR3 coding DNA: TGTGCCAGCAGACTCAAAACCTACGAGCAGTACTTC. It translates to CASRLKTYEQYF.

V gene TRBV9 combines with J gene TRBJ2-1; D gene unclear. The CDR3 runs to 12 residues. From germline, CDR1 is SGDLS and CDR2 YYNGEE. With 4 bases removed from V and 8 bases from J, the gap between germline ends came to 10 bases. CDR3 amino acids: CASSSLIDEQFF. The DNA of the CDR3 is TGTGCCAGCAGCTCCCTTATCGATGAGCAGTTCTTC.

The chain has TRBV10-3 and TRBJ2-3; 12 nucleotides agree with TRBD2. The trim removed 5 bases at V and 2 bases at J, leaving 5 bases unmatched. CDR3 size: 16 residues. The germline gives CDR1 ENHRY, CDR2 SYGVKD. The CDR3 sequence is CAISSRTSGDTDTQYF. The CDR3 nucleotides read TGTGCCATCAGTTCTCGGACTAGCGGGGACACAGATACGCAGTATTTT.

This sequence joins TRBV10-2 and TRBJ2-3, with 14 nucleotides matching TRBD2. With V trimmed by 5 bases and J by 2 bases, 12 bases remained unmatched. Germline V gene lookup returns CDR1 WSHSY and CDR2 SAAADI. The CDR3 totals 19 residues. The CDR3 is CASSWTSGRTLFPTDTQYF. CDR3 nucleotide sequence: TGCGCCAGCAGTTGGACTAGCGGGAGGACCCTTTTCCCCACAGATACGCAGTATTTT.

This clone was seen once. The rearrangement joins TRBV11-2 to TRBJ2-7; a weak D match, TRBD1 (5 bases). This CDR3 has 11 amino acids. V lost 1 base, J lost 9 bases, and 7 bases lay in between. CDR1 SGHAT and CDR2 FQNNGV come from the germline V gene. As DNA, the CDR3 is TGTGCCAGCAGCTTAGTTGGGGCGCAGTACTTC. Translated, it gives CASSLVGAQYF.

The CDR3 DNA is TGTGCCAGCAGCCAAGGTCCCCTCACTAGCCATGAGCAGTTCTTC. This translates into CASSQGPLTSHEQFF. V usage is TRBV3-1 (or the pseudogene TRBV3-2) and J usage is TRBJ2-1, with a possible D match to TRBD2 (6 bases). Trimming removed 1 base from V and 8 bases from J, with 15 bases in between. Germline values: CDR1 LGHDT, CDR2 YNNKEL (reference sequence). This CDR3 is built from 15 residues.

The chain is built from TRBV11-2 and TRBJ1-2, with a weak D call TRBD1 (5 bases). CDR3 size: 13 residues. Germline V gene sequence: CDR1 SGHAT, CDR2 FQNNGV. V lost 3 bases to trimming and J lost 2 bases, with 7 bases between them. CDR3 nucleotide sequence: TGTGCCAGCAGCTTTCGGGGGAACTATGGCTACACCTTC. Its translation: CASSFRGNYGYTF.

This clone was counted only a few times. This chain uses TRBV4-1 with TRBJ1-2; D is unresolved. CDR3 size: 13 residues. Germline CDR1 MGHRA, CDR2 YSYEKL. Trimming left V 3 bases short and J 6 bases short, with 11 bases between. CDR3 protein: CASSQGGFDGYTF. CDR3 in DNA: TGCGCCAGCAGCCAGGGAGGGTTTGATGGCTACACCTTC.

The chain couples TRBV4-2 to TRBJ2-7; D is unresolved. The germline CDR1 and CDR2 sequences are LGHNA and YNFKEQ. V was trimmed by 4 bases and J by 3 bases, leaving 10 bases between them. The CDR3 sequence is 13 residues long. The CDR3 DNA reads TGTGCCAGCAGCCCCCCAGGCGTCTACGAGCAGTACTTC. It translates to CASSPPGVYEQYF.

The J gene is TRBJ1-4, the V gene TRBV27, with 9 bases matching TRBD1. V lost 4 bases, J lost 9 bases, and 15 bases stayed unmatched. Germline CDR1 is MNHEY and CDR2 is SMNVEV (reference sequence). There are 17 residues in the CDR3. The DNA of the CDR3 is TGTGCCAGCAGTTCCCCCCCCGGGACAGGGACTAAAAAAAAACTGTTTTTT. It translates to CASSSPPGTGTKKKLFF.

This chain uses TRBV6-5 with TRBJ2-7; a weak D match, TRBD1 (5 bases). This CDR3 contains 15 residues. Trimming removed 4 bases at V and 5 bases at J, with 18 bases between. From germline, CDR1 is MNHEY and CDR2 SVGAGI. The CDR3 reads CASSSEDSRSNEQYF. The CDR3 region has the DNA TGTGCCAGCAGTTCCGAAGACAGTAGGTCAAACGAGCAGTACTTC.

The chain uses TRBV5-1 and TRBJ2-3; 10 bases line up with TRBD2. The CDR3 loop spans 16 amino acids. CDR1 is SGHRS, CDR2 YFSETQ, per germline. V was pared by 1 base and J by 6 bases, with 8 bases of the junction left unmatched. The CDR3 bases are TGCGCCAGCAGCTTGTTTGGACTAGCGGAGGGGGATACGCAGTATTTT. Protein: CASSLFGLAEGDTQYF.

The chain joins TRBV6-5 to TRBJ1-2, with TRBD1 matching over 7 bases. The CDR3 extends over 15 amino acids. V shed 8 bases, J shed 3 bases, and the junction held 12 bases outside the gene matches. Germline values: CDR1 MNHEY, CDR2 SVGAGI. CDR3 DNA: TGTGCCAGCCAGGTCCGTTTTGGGACAGACTATGGCTACACCTTC. Translation gives CASQVRFGTDYGYTF.

The gene calls are TRBV5-1 and TRBJ2-7, with 7 bases matching TRBD2. The CDR3 is 15 residues long. Per germline, CDR1 SGHRS and CDR2 YFSETQ. V lost 0 bases, J lost 4 bases, and 7 bases stayed unmatched. CDR3 sequence reads: CASSLADGEGYEQYF. CDR3 sequence (DNA): TGCGCCAGCAGCTTGGCCGACGGGGAGGGATACGAGCAGTACTTC.

The chain has TRBV15 and TRBJ2-3; TRBD1 is a possible D gene (6 bases). This CDR3 comprises 15 residues. V was shortened by 1 base and J by 0 bases, with 8 bases between the two germline ends. Germline V gene data show CDR1 as LNHNV and CDR2 as YYDKDF (reference sequence). As DNA, the CDR3 is TGTGCCACCAGCAGAGGGGACACCAGCACAGATACGCAGTATTTT. Translating it yields CATSRGDTSTDTQYF.

This clone was observed a few times. The rearrangement links TRBV23-1 to TRBJ1-2; 9 nucleotides agree with TRBD1. TRBV23-1 is identified as an open reading frame with a role that is uncertain. The J segment lost 2 bases and the V segment lost 2 bases, leaving 12 bases of the junction unmatched. The CDR3 totals 18 residues. The CDR3 sequence: CASSQLNRGPFLNYGYTF. In DNA form, the CDR3 reads TGCGCCAGCAGTCAACTGAACAGGGGGCCTTTCTTGAACTATGGCTACACCTTC.

The chain is built from TRBV2 and TRBJ2-2, with D possibly TRBD1 on 6 matching bases. This CDR3 spans 15 amino acids. Germline V lookup: CDR1 SNHLY, CDR2 FYNNEI. V shed 7 bases and J shed 5 bases, with 17 bases lying between them. The CDR3 here is CASIPQGTPTGELFF. The CDR3 coding sequence is TGTGCCAGCATACCCCAGGGGACCCCAACCGGGGAGCTGTTTTTT.